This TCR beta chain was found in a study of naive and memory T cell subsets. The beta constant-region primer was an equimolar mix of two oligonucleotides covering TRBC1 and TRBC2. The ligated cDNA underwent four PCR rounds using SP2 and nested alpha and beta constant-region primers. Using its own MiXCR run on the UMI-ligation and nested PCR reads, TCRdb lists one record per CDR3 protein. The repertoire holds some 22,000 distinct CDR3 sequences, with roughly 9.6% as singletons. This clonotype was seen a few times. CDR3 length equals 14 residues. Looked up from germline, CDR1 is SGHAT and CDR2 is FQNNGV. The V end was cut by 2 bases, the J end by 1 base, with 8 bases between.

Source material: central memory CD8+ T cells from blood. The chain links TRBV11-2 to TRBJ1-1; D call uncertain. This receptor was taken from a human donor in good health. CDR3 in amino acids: CASSLMAGNTEAFF. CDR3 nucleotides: TGTGCCAGCAGCTTAATGGCAGGGAACACTGAAGCTTTCTTT.